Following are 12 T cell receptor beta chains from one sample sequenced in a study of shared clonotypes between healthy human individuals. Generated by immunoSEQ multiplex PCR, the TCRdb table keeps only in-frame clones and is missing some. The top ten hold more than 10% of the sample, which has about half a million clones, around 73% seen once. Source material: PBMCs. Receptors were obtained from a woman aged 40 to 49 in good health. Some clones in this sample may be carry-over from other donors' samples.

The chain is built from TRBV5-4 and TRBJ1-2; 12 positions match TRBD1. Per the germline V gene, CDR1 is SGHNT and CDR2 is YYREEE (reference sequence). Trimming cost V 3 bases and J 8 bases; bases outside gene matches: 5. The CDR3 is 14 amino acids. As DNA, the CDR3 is TGTGCCAGCAGCTATGGGACAGGGGGCCGGGGCTACACCTTC. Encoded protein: CASSYGTGGRGYTF.

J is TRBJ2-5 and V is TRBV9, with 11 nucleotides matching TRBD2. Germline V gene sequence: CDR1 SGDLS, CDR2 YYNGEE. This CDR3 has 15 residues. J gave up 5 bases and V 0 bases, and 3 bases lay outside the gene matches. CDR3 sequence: CASSVGLAGFETQYF. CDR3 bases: TGTGCCAGCAGCGTAGGACTAGCGGGATTTGAGACCCAGTACTTC.

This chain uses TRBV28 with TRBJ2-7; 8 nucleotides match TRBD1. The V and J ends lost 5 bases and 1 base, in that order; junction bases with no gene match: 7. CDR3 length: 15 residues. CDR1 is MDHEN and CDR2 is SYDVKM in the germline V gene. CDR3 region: CASSEVTGASYEQYF. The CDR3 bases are TGTGCCAGCAGTGAGGTGACAGGGGCGTCCTACGAGCAGTACTTC.

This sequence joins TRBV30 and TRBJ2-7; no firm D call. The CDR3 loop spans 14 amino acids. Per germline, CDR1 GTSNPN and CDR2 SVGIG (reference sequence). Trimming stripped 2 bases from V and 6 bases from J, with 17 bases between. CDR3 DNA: TGTGCCTGGAGTCCGGGCGGTCGTCGCGGCGAGCAGTACTTC. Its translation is CAWSPGGRRGEQYF.

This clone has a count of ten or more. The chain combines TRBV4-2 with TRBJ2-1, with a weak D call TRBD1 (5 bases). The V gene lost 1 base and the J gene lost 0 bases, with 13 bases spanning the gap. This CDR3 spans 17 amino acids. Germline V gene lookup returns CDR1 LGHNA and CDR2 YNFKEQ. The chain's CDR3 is CASSQVQGINSYNEQFF. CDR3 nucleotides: TGTGCCAGCAGCCAAGTCCAGGGCATTAACTCCTACAATGAGCAGTTCTTC.

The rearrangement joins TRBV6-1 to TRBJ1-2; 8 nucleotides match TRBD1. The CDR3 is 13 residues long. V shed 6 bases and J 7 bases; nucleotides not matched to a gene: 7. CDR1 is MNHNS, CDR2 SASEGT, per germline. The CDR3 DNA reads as TGTGCCAGCAGCGACAGGGGCCCTCGTGGCTACACCTTC. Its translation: CASSDRGPRGYTF.

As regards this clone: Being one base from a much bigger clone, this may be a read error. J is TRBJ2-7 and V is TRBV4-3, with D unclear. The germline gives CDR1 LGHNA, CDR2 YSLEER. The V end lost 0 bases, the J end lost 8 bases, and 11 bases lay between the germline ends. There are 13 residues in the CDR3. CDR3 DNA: TGCGCCAGCAGCCAAGAGGTAGGGCCCAAGCAGTACTTC. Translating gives CASSQEVGPKQYF.

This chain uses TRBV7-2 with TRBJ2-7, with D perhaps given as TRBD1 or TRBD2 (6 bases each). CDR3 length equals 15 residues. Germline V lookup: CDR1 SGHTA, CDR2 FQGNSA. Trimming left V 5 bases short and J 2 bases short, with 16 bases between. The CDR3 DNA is TGTGCCAGCAGCACAATGGGGGGCCAGGCCTACGAGCAGTACTTC. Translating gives CASSTMGGQAYEQYF.

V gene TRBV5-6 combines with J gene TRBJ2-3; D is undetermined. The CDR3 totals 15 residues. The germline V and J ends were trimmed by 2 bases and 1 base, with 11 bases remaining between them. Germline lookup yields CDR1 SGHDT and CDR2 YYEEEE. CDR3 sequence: CASSLIGRGTDTQYF. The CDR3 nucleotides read TGTGCCAGCAGCTTAATAGGTAGAGGCACAGATACGCAGTATTTT.

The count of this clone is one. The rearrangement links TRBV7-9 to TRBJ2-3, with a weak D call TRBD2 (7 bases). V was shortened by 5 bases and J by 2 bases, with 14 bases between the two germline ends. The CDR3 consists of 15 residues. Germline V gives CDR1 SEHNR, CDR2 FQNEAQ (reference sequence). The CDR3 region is CASSPGGADTDTQYF. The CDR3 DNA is TGTGCCAGCAGCCCTGGGGGGGCGGACACAGATACGCAGTATTTT.

In nucleotides, the CDR3 is TGTGCCAGCAGTCAGTGGATAGCTGAGACCGGGGAGCTGTTTTTT. This translates into CASSQWIAETGELFF. This chain uses TRBV6-1 with TRBJ2-2; no firm D call. This CDR3 has 15 residues. Germline V gives CDR1 MNHNS, CDR2 SASEGT. Trimming stripped 5 bases from V and 5 bases from J, with 15 bases between.

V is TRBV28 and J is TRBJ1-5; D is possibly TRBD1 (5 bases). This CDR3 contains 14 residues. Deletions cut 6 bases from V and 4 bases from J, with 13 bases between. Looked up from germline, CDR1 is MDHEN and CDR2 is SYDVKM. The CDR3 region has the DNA TGTGCCAGCAGCGACCCTCGGGGGAATCAGCCCCAGCATTTT. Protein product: CASSDPRGNQPQHF.